The 14 T cell receptor beta chains given below trace back to one sample, sequenced in a study of T cell responses to AZD1222 COVID-19 vaccine. The protocol was immunoSEQ multiplex PCR, while the TCRdb copy is restricted to in-frame clones and leaves out a portion. In the table there are around 160,000 clones, approximately 78% of which are singletons. This specimen consisted of peripheral blood, obtained on day 0 of MenACWY control vaccination. All receptors come from an adult in good health.

Only a few counts were recorded for this clone. The gene calls are TRBV28 and TRBJ1-1, with 8 bases identical to TRBD1. CDR1 and CDR2 from the germline V gene are MDHEN and SYDVKM. V lost 5 bases, J lost 5 bases, and 10 bases stayed unmatched. This CDR3 region has 15 residues. CDR3 nucleotides: TGTGCCAGCAGTCTAGGACAGGGCTTTCGAACTGAAGCTTTCTTT. This translates into CASSLGQGFRTEAFF. Based on the CDR3 plus reference TRBV28 and TRBJ1-1, the full variable domain is DVKVTQSSRYLVKRTGEKVFLECVQDMDHENMFWYRQDPGLGLRLIYFSYDVKMKEKGDIPEGYSVSREKKERFSLILESASTNQTSMYLCASSLGQGFRTEAFFGQGTRLTVV.

The chain couples TRBV7-2 to TRBJ1-6, with 7 bases aligning to TRBD1. Germline V gene lookup returns CDR1 SGHTA and CDR2 FQGNSA. The trim removed 3 bases at V and 4 bases at J, leaving 15 bases unmatched. There are 19 residues in the CDR3. This CDR3 is CASSLHGTATGPYNSPLHF. Here the CDR3 DNA reads TGTGCCAGCAGCTTGCACGGGACAGCCACTGGGCCATATAATTCACCCCTCCACTTT.

This sequence joins TRBV6-5 and TRBJ1-3; maybe TRBD1 (5 bases). The length of the CDR3 is 14 residues. Germline-derived CDR1 and CDR2 are MNHEY and SVGAGI. V lost 6 bases to trimming and J lost 2 bases, with 11 bases between them. The CDR3 DNA reads TGTGCCAGCAGCCGCAAGGGACCTGGAAACACCATATATTTT. As protein: CASSRKGPGNTIYF.

This clone is a singleton in its sample. This chain links TRBV7-9 with TRBJ2-5; perhaps TRBD1 as D (6 bases). Germline CDR1 and CDR2: SEHNR and FQNEAQ (reference sequence). The CDR3 spans 14 residues. The ends were cut back, 3 bases at V and 4 bases at J, with 12 bases in the middle. CDR3 in DNA: TGTGCCAGCAGCTTCCCAACAGGGTCAGAGACCCAGTACTTC. Protein sequence: CASSFPTGSETQYF.

V gene TRBV7-6 combines with J gene TRBJ1-1, with 7 bases that match TRBD1. The CDR3 contains 16 residues. V shed 5 bases, J shed 1 base, and the junction held 10 bases outside the gene matches. CDR1 is SGHVS, CDR2 FNYEAQ, per germline. The CDR3 nucleotides read TGTGCCAGCAGCCCCGCTTTGGCAGGGGGGAACACTGAAGCTTTCTTT. Amino acid sequence: CASSPALAGGNTEAFF.

For the CDR3, the DNA is TGTGCGGGGGACAGGGCGTGTTCACCCCTCCACTTT. As protein: CAGDRACSPLHF. The rearrangement links TRBV19 to TRBJ1-6; 9 bases fit TRBD1. The CDR3 is made up of 12 amino acids. Per the germline V gene, CDR1 is LNHDA and CDR2 is SQIVND (reference sequence).

This chain joins TRBV10-3 and TRBJ2-1, with a tentative D call TRBD1 (6 bases). The CDR3 runs 17 residues. V gave up 0 bases and J gave up 4 bases, with 16 bases separating them. Germline loops: CDR1 ENHRY, CDR2 SYGVKD. CDR3 nucleotide sequence: TGTGCCATCAGTGAGTCGAGGGCGTCAGGGGATTACAATGAGCAGTTCTTC. Translating it yields CAISESRASGDYNEQFF.

The chain carries TRBV5-4 and TRBJ2-1; 10 bases align to TRBD1. The CDR3 contains 14 residues. CDR1 is SGHNT, CDR2 YYREEE, per germline (reference sequence). J was trimmed by 9 bases and V by 4 bases; bases with no gene match: 7. The CDR3 DNA reads as TGTGCCAGCAGCCGAGGACAGGGGGACGGTGAGCAGTTCTTC. Translating gives CASSRGQGDGEQFF.

The CDR3 sequence is CSALVEKLFF. The CDR3 DNA reads TGCAGTGCCTTGGTAGAAAAACTGTTTTTT. This sequence joins TRBV20-1 and TRBJ1-4, with D uncertain. The V and J ends lost 6 bases and 8 bases respectively, with 7 bases between them. The CDR3 consists of 10 residues. Germline V CDR1 and CDR2: DFQATT, SNEGSKA (reference sequence).

The V gene is TRBV11-2, the J gene TRBJ2-5; D ambiguous. Trimming removed 5 bases at V and 1 base at J, with 14 bases between. The germline CDR1 and CDR2 sequences are SGHAT and FQNNGV. This CDR3 is built from 15 residues. CDR3 sequence reads: CASSIPLAAQETQYF. The DNA of the CDR3 is TGTGCCAGCAGCATTCCGCTGGCAGCCCAAGAGACCCAGTACTTC.

In this sample, this clone turned up once. This chain joins TRBV9 and TRBJ2-3; 7 bases agree with TRBD1. V lost 3 bases, J lost 0 bases, and 7 bases stayed unmatched. The CDR3 has 16 amino acids. The V gene's germline CDR1 is SGDLS and CDR2 YYNGEE. The CDR3 DNA follows: TGTGCCAGCAGCGCTAGGGACAGAACTAGCACAGATACGCAGTATTTT. This codes for CASSARDRTSTDTQYF.

The J gene is TRBJ1-3, the V gene TRBV18; D gene ambiguous. The CDR3 contains 17 residues. The germline V gene has CDR1 KGHSH and CDR2 LQKENI. Trimming cost V 1 base and J 3 bases, with 16 bases left between them. CDR3: CASSPRGSLGGGNTIYF. The CDR3 bases are TGTGCCAGCTCACCACGTGGATCGTTGGGCGGTGGAAACACCATATATTTT.

This clone was observed a few times. The chain combines TRBV9 with TRBJ1-5; D perhaps matches TRBD1 (5 bases). Per the germline V gene, CDR1 is SGDLS and CDR2 is YYNGEE. Trimming removed 0 bases at V and 2 bases at J, with 15 bases between. The CDR3 has 17 residues. As DNA, the CDR3 is TGTGCCAGCAGCGTAGAATTGGAGGGGAAGGGCAATCAGCCCCAGCATTTT. As protein: CASSVELEGKGNQPQHF.

The CDR3 sequence: CASSFDMTSTDTQYF. The DNA of the CDR3 is TGTGCCAGCAGTTTCGACATGACGAGCACAGATACGCAGTATTTT. The gene calls are TRBV27 and TRBJ2-3; D unresolved. Per germline, CDR1 MNHEY and CDR2 SMNVEV (reference sequence). V dropped 3 bases and J dropped 0 bases, with 10 bases sitting between them. The CDR3 sequence is 15 residues long.